These T cell receptor beta chains were read from a single sample in a study of OX40 agonist ivuxolimab in advanced cancers. Sequenced by immunoSEQ multiplex PCR; TCRdb stores in-frame clones only, minus some. The sample has roughly 64,000 clones, around 83% seen once. Source: CD4+ or CD8+ T cells sorted from blood, taken in a trial of the OX40 agonist ivuxolimab. These receptors were obtained from an adult with an advanced solid tumor such as melanoma, head and neck, liver or kidney cancer. Each CDR3 is given with its conserved first and last residue.

v_gene	j_gene	CDR3aa
TRBV19	TRBJ2-7	CASSTGTGASYEQYF
TRBV30	TRBJ2-7	CAWSPAGRLSYEQYF
TRBV30	TRBJ1-5	CAWSQDLGQGRPSNQPQHF
TRBV2	TRBJ2-3	CASRSSGGTDTQYF
TRBV5-1	TRBJ2-1	CASSLSPGYNEQFF
TRBV5-4	TRBJ2-1	CASSQILTSSYNEQFF
TRBV6-5	TRBJ2-7	CASSPDTYEQYF
TRBV7-9	TRBJ2-5	CASSLAAGEETQYF
TRBV7-3	TRBJ2-3	CASSVQGGDTQYF
TRBV30	TRBJ2-4	CAWDGQLDIQYF
TRBV2	TRBJ2-5	CASSSDRALQETQYF
TRBV7-2	TRBJ2-5	CASSSVGQETQYF
TRBV21-1	TRBJ2-7	CARGQGYEQYF
TRBV5-1	TRBJ2-3	CASSLSSGSTDTQYF
TRBV7-3	TRBJ2-3	CASSQQGVTDTQYF
TRBV28	TRBJ2-5	CASTLDRTQETQYF
TRBV5-1	TRBJ2-1	CASSLGYSLYGNEQFF
TRBV23-1	TRBJ1-2	CASSQIAGGGCGYTF
TRBV18	TRBJ2-5	CASSADRGQETQYF
TRBV5-5	TRBJ2-7	CASSLSQVEGYEQYF
TRBV28	TRBJ2-3	CASSLTASTDTQYF
TRBV19	TRBJ1-5	CATSDDAGGVNGNQPQHF
TRBV5-6	TRBJ1-2	CASSLDNYGYTF
TRBV7-3	TRBJ2-1	CASSSRRGSSYNEQFF
TRBV11-2	TRBJ2-5	CASSLDTPFGTQYF
TRBV2	TRBJ1-1	CASSELGALNTEAFF
TRBV5-3	TRBJ1-1	CARSLEKVGAEYTEAFF